Shown below are 22 T cell receptor beta chains from a single sample sequenced in a study of Graves' ophthalmopathy and Graves' hyperthyroidism. RNA transcripts yielded amplified TCR beta CDR3 regions. The first-round RT-PCR employed HTBI primers together with the Qiagen OneStep RT-PCR kit. A multiplex PCR was then performed as the second round. One entry per CDR3 protein, called by TCRdb with MiXCR from the multiplex PCR reads. The repertoire holds under 400,000 distinct CDR3 sequences, 17% seen once, with more than 9% in the top ten. The sequencing sample was made of peripheral blood. These receptors originate from an adult man with Graves' ophthalmopathy.

Concerning this clonotype: At one of its ends the junction is not consistent with the germline gene, which may arise from a read error. V gene TRBV12-3 or TRBV12-4 combines with J gene TRBJ2-7, with 9 bases matching TRBD2. The CDR3 is 11 amino acids. DNA for the CDR3: TGTGCCATCAGTGGACTAGCGGAGCAGTACTTC. It is translated as CAISGLAEQYF.

The CDR3 DNA is TGTGCCAGCAGCTTAGTTCCGCCTGGGAGAGACGAGCAGTACTTC. Amino acid sequence: CASSLVPPGRDEQYF. The chain carries TRBV7-6 and TRBJ2-7; TRBD2 is a possible D gene (5 bases). The V end lost 1 base, the J end lost 5 bases, and 15 bases lay between the germline ends. Germline CDR1 SGHVS, CDR2 FNYEAQ. The CDR3 is 15 amino acids. The entire variable domain, with the rest obtained from reference TRBV7-6 and TRBJ2-7, is as follows: GAGVSQSPRYKVTKRGQDVALRCDPISGHVSLYWYRQALGQGPEFLTYFNYEAQQDKSGLPNDRFSAERPEGSISTLTIQRTEQRDSAMYRCASSLVPPGRDEQYFGPGTRLTVT.

This clonotype was seen ten or more times. Germline and junction disagree at one end, which may indicate a read error. The chain is built from TRBV20-1 and TRBJ2-5, with D unclear. This CDR3 contains 10 residues. Germline assignment: CDR1 DFQATT and CDR2 SNEGSKA (reference sequence). The CDR3 sequence is CGAGLGSQYF. As DNA, the CDR3 is TGCGGTGCTGGCCTGGGGTCCCAGTACTTC.

This clonotype was recorded many times. V and J are TRBV28 and TRBJ1-3; no definite D call. The V end lost 5 bases, the J end lost 3 bases, and 8 bases lay between the germline ends. CDR3 size: 13 residues. The germline V gene has CDR1 MDHEN and CDR2 SYDVKM. The CDR3 protein is CASSPVVGNTIYF. CDR3 sequence (DNA): TGTGCCAGCAGTCCGGTCGTTGGAAACACCATATATTTT.

The rearrangement joins TRBV28 to TRBJ1-2; D gene unclear. Trimming left V 2 bases short and J 3 bases short, with 7 bases between. This CDR3 region has 13 residues. Germline assignment: CDR1 MDHEN and CDR2 SYDVKM. The CDR3 DNA is TGTGCCAGCAGTTTACGGAAGGACTATGGCTACACCTTC. Translation gives CASSLRKDYGYTF.

This clonotype has ten or more counts. The V call is TRBV9, the J call TRBJ2-2, with D hard to call. V was pared by 3 bases and J by 7 bases, with 13 bases between. CDR1 and CDR2 (germline): SGDLS, YYNGEE. This CDR3 contains 14 residues. In DNA form, the CDR3 reads TGTGCCAGCAGCGAGACCCCGCATGGCGGGGAGCTGTTTTTT. As protein: CASSETPHGGELFF.

This clonotype was counted many times. The chain links TRBV12-3 or TRBV12-4 to TRBJ2-2; D unresolved. CDR3 length: 13 amino acids. The germline V and J ends were trimmed by 4 bases and 7 bases, with 10 bases remaining between them. CDR3 sequence: CASSSKVNGELFF. As DNA, the CDR3 is TGTGCCAGCAGTTCGAAGGTCAACGGGGAGCTGTTTTTT.

Ten or more counts support this clonotype. This chain links TRBV2 with TRBJ1-3; D unresolved. The CDR3 length is 12 residues. Germline V gene sequence: CDR1 SNHLY, CDR2 FYNNEI. Trimming shortened V by 7 bases and J by 2 bases, and 6 bases separated the two germline ends. CDR3 sequence: CASTPAGNTIYF. CDR3 bases: TGTGCCAGCACCCCAGCTGGAAACACCATATATTTT.

There are many counts of this clonotype. The chain recombines TRBV7-2 with TRBJ2-2, with TRBD1 as a possible D gene (5 bases). Trimming pared 5 bases from V and 7 bases from J, leaving 17 bases between. Germline-derived CDR1 and CDR2 are SGHTA and FQGNSA. The CDR3 runs 15 residues. CDR3 bases: TGTGCCAGCAGCACCTGGGGCAGGCGTGACGGGGAGCTGTTTTTT. Protein: CASSTWGRRDGELFF.

This clonotype has a count of ten or more. The chain links TRBV5-5 to TRBJ2-7; 9 positions match TRBD1. Germline V CDR1 and CDR2: SGHKS, YYEKEE (reference sequence). The V gene end was trimmed by 4 bases and the J gene end by 5 bases; junction bases not matched to a gene: 7. The CDR3 is 14 residues long. In nucleotides, the CDR3 is TGTGCCAGCAGCCCACGGACAGGGGCGGACGAGCAGTACTTC. This encodes CASSPRTGADEQYF.

This clonotype was seen a few times. The rearrangement links TRBV6-5 to TRBJ2-7, with 10 bases aligning to TRBD1. Germline V lookup: CDR1 MNHEY, CDR2 SVGAGI. CDR3 size: 16 residues. Unmatched junction bases numbered 9, after V lost 5 bases and J lost 2 bases. This chain's CDR3 is CASSLPGQGIPYEQYF. The DNA of the CDR3 is TGTGCCAGCAGTCTACCGGGACAGGGGATTCCCTACGAGCAGTACTTC.

The chain is built from TRBV6-5 and TRBJ1-2, with unresolved D. Per the germline V gene, CDR1 is MNHEY and CDR2 is SVGAGI. The V and J ends lost 2 bases and 6 bases respectively, with 10 bases between them. This CDR3 has 13 residues. CDR3 in amino acids: CASSYVGYHGYTF. The DNA of the CDR3 is TGTGCCAGCAGTTACGTTGGTTATCATGGCTACACCTTC.

This clonotype appeared many times. This chain connects TRBV9 to TRBJ1-1; 7 bases are shared with TRBD1. Germline values: CDR1 SGDLS, CDR2 YYNGEE. The length of the CDR3 is 17 residues. Trimming at V came to 7 bases and at J to 3 bases, leaving 18 bases not matched to a gene. The CDR3 region has the DNA TGTGCCAGCTCTACCGCGACAGGGACCGGTGACGACACTGAAGCTTTCTTT. It translates to CASSTATGTGDDTEAFF.

The gene calls are TRBV6-1 and TRBJ1-5, with TRBD1 matching over 7 bases. The CDR3 is made up of 15 amino acids. Germline CDR1 and CDR2: MNHNS and SASEGT. The ends lost 8 bases at V and 0 bases at J; junction bases unmatched: 7. The CDR3 loop reads CASEMGQYSNQPQHF. The CDR3 DNA sequence: TGTGCCAGCGAGATGGGACAGTATAGCAATCAGCCCCAGCATTTT.

This clonotype was seen only a few times. This may stem from a read error, because a much larger clone lies one nucleotide away. The rearrangement links TRBV4-3 to TRBJ2-3; 8 positions agree with TRBD2. V lost 3 bases, J lost 5 bases, and 10 bases stayed unmatched. Germline CDR1 is LGHNA and CDR2 is YSLEER. This CDR3 spans 16 amino acids. The CDR3 DNA is TGCGCCAGCAGCCAGGAAAGCGGGGGTATTTTAGATACGCAGTATTTT. Translated: CASSQESGGILDTQYF.

This clonotype was detected many times. The rearrangement links TRBV6-2 or TRBV6-3 to TRBJ2-7; 7 bases are shared with TRBD1. The CDR3 totals 13 residues. Germline V gene lookup returns CDR1 MNHEY and CDR2 SVGEGT. V was pared by 6 bases and J by 6 bases, with 8 bases of the junction left unmatched. The CDR3: CASSYYRGGEQYF. For the CDR3, the DNA is TGTGCCAGCAGCTATTACAGGGGCGGCGAGCAGTACTTC.

The chain has TRBV12-3 or TRBV12-4 and TRBJ2-6, with 7 nucleotides matching TRBD1. The CDR3 contains 16 residues. Losses at the gene ends were 5 bases for V and 0 bases for J; bases not matched to a gene: 4. This CDR3 reads CASSGGQSSGANVLTF. The CDR3, as DNA: TGTGCCAGCAGTGGGGGACAGAGCTCTGGGGCCAACGTCCTGACTTTC.

The sample holds a few counts of this clonotype. The chain is built from TRBV6-1 and TRBJ2-7; D not certain. The V end lost 8 bases, the J end lost 7 bases, and 18 bases lay between the germline ends. The length of the CDR3 is 13 residues. Germline CDR1 reads MNHNS; CDR2 reads SASEGT. CDR3 DNA: TGTGCCAGCGCCCCGGGCCCTAATGGGGAGCAGTACTTC. The encoded protein is CASAPGPNGEQYF.

The table lists this clonotype with many counts. The chain combines TRBV20-1 with TRBJ2-5; the match to TRBD1 covers 10 bases. This CDR3 region has 15 residues. J was trimmed by 6 bases and V by 3 bases; bases with no gene match: 10. Germline V gene lookup returns CDR1 DFQATT and CDR2 SNEGSKA (reference sequence). In nucleotides, the CDR3 is TGCAGTGCTAGTTCCCGGGACAGGGGAAGGCAGACCCAGTACTTC. Protein: CSASSRDRGRQTQYF.

This clonotype was detected only a few times. Given a much more abundant clone one base away, this may be a read error. The V gene is TRBV6-5, the J gene TRBJ2-2; 9 nucleotides line up with TRBD1. Germline assignment: CDR1 MNHEY and CDR2 SVGAGI. CDR3 length equals 15 residues. The CDR3 is CVSSSQDRGVGELFF. The CDR3 nucleotides read TGTGTCAGCAGTTCACAGGACAGGGGAGTCGGGGAGCTGTTTTTT.

The chain employs TRBV29-1 and TRBJ2-7, with D tentatively TRBD1 (6 bases). Trimming removed 4 bases from V and 2 bases from J, with 12 bases in between. Germline values: CDR1 SQVTM, CDR2 ANQGSEA. The CDR3 consists of 13 residues. The CDR3, as DNA: TGCAGCGTTGGGACCCAGGGGACCTACGAGCAGTACTTC. Its protein is CSVGTQGTYEQYF.

This clonotype was counted many times. The genes are TRBV11-1 and TRBJ2-5; 13 bases agree with TRBD2. V trimming: 5 bases; J trimming: 5 bases; junction bases outside the gene matches: 11. Germline values: CDR1 SGHAT, CDR2 FQDESV (reference sequence). This CDR3 spans 17 amino acids. CDR3 amino acids: CASSTRLLAGGRETQYF. Written as DNA, the CDR3 is TGTGCCAGCAGCACCCGACTACTAGCGGGGGGGCGGGAGACCCAGTACTTC.